What follows are 29 T cell receptor beta chains derived from one specimen sequenced in a study of control samples from healthy donors and cancer patients. Clones were read by immunoSEQ multiplex PCR, and TCRdb kept only the in-frame ones, dropping some. The sample has approximately 150,000 clones, 80% to 95% seen once. Sequenced material: blood. The receptors were gathered from a woman in her thirties in good health.

The chain employs TRBV9 and TRBJ2-1; 10 bases are shared with TRBD2. CDR3 length equals 17 residues. J lost 0 bases, V lost 0 bases, and 3 bases had no gene match. Germline CDR1 and CDR2: SGDLS and YYNGEE. The CDR3 DNA is TGTGCCAGCAGCGTAGACTGGACTAGCGGCTCCTACAATGAGCAGTTCTTC. The encoded protein is CASSVDWTSGSYNEQFF. Full variable domain (missing parts from reference TRBV9 and TRBJ2-1): DSGVTQTPKHLITATGQRVTLRCSPRSGDLSVYWYQQSLDQGLQFLIQYYNGEERAKGNILERFSAQQFPDLHSELNLSSLELGDSALYFCASSVDWTSGSYNEQFFGPGTRLTVL.

The chain is built from TRBV27 and TRBJ2-7; D tentatively reads TRBD1 or TRBD2 (5 bases each). V was clipped by 0 bases and J by 2 bases, with 14 bases between them. Germline V lookup: CDR1 MNHEY, CDR2 SMNVEV (reference sequence). The CDR3 runs 16 residues. The CDR3 DNA is TGTGCCAGCAGTTTATCGGACGGGACGGCAGCCTACGAGCAGTACTTC. Protein product: CASSLSDGTAAYEQYF.

The chain links TRBV6-5 to TRBJ2-7; D remains ambiguous. Looked up from germline, CDR1 is MNHEY and CDR2 is SVGAGI. Trimming took off 9 bases at V and 4 bases at J, with 10 bases between the two ends. The CDR3 contains 11 residues. The CDR3 spells CASGLGYEQYF. Here the CDR3 DNA reads TGTGCCAGTGGATTAGGGTACGAGCAGTACTTC.

V and J are TRBV23-1 and TRBJ2-1; D is uncertain. TRBV23-1 is treated as an ORF (open reading frame) with a function not yet certain. CDR3 length: 14 residues. V dropped 4 bases and J dropped 4 bases, with 11 bases sitting between them. The CDR3 region is CASSLNSNYNEQFF. The DNA for the CDR3 is TGCGCCAGCAGTCTAAACAGTAATTACAATGAGCAGTTCTTC.

This sequence joins TRBV6-5 and TRBJ2-2, with unresolved D. Germline V gene lookup returns CDR1 MNHEY and CDR2 SVGAGI. Trimming stripped 8 bases from V and 5 bases from J, with 15 bases between. The length of the CDR3 is 14 residues. The CDR3 spells CASLAVGRTGELFF. CDR3 nucleotide sequence: TGTGCCAGCTTGGCGGTTGGAAGGACCGGGGAGCTGTTTTTT.

The rearrangement uses TRBV24-1 and TRBJ1-5; D unclear. Per germline, CDR1 KGHDR and CDR2 SFDVKD. The ends were cut back, 0 bases at V and 1 base at J, with 3 bases in the middle. The CDR3 is 14 residues long. The CDR3 sequence is CATSDLLSNQPQHF. As DNA, the CDR3 is TGTGCCACCAGTGATTTGCTAAGCAATCAGCCCCAGCATTTT.

The V and J genes are TRBV6-1 and TRBJ2-1; 10 bases are shared with TRBD2. The V gene end was trimmed by 2 bases and the J gene end by 2 bases; junction bases not matched to a gene: 6. Germline CDR1 MNHNS, CDR2 SASEGT. This CDR3 spans 17 amino acids. The CDR3: CASSEWGAGGPYNEQFF. CDR3 bases: TGTGCCAGCAGTGAATGGGGAGCGGGAGGGCCCTACAATGAGCAGTTCTTC.

The chain recombines TRBV9 with TRBJ2-2, with 12 bases that match TRBD1. This CDR3 comprises 16 residues. Germline V CDR1 and CDR2: SGDLS, YYNGEE. Unmatched junction bases numbered 6, after V lost 4 bases and J lost 5 bases. CDR3 coding DNA: TGTGCCAGCAGCTTAGAGGGACAGGGGGCGACCGGGGAGCTGTTTTTT. This codes for CASSLEGQGATGELFF. Filled out from reference TRBV9 and TRBJ2-2, the complete variable domain reads DSGVTQTPKHLITATGQRVTLRCSPRSGDLSVYWYQQSLDQGLQFLIQYYNGEERAKGNILERFSAQQFPDLHSELNLSSLELGDSALYFCASSLEGQGATGELFFGEGSRLTVL.

This chain joins TRBV28 and TRBJ2-1; 8 nucleotides agree with TRBD2. V was pared by 5 bases and J by 4 bases, with 4 bases of the junction left unmatched. The CDR3 contains 14 residues. In germline, CDR1 is MDHEN, CDR2 SYDVKM. The CDR3 sequence is CASSISGVYNEQFF. The CDR3, as DNA: TGTGCCAGCAGTATTAGCGGGGTATACAATGAGCAGTTCTTC.

The CDR3 region is CSVERGREESTDTQYF. CDR3 coding DNA: TGCAGCGTTGAAAGGGGGAGAGAGGAGTCCACAGATACGCAGTATTTT. The rearrangement links TRBV29-1 to TRBJ2-3; TRBD1 might be the D (6 bases). The CDR3 spans 16 residues. V lost 2 bases, J lost 2 bases, and 17 bases lay in between. Germline CDR1 and CDR2: SQVTM and ANQGSEA.

The genes are TRBV7-9 and TRBJ2-5, with D possibly TRBD1 on 6 matching bases. Germline loops: CDR1 SEHNR, CDR2 FQNEAQ (reference sequence). V lost 5 bases and J lost 5, with 9 bases in between. The CDR3 is made up of 12 amino acids. DNA for the CDR3: TGTGCCAGCAGCCGCGACAGGGAGACCCAGTACTTC. As protein: CASSRDRETQYF.

This rearrangement joins TRBV19 to TRBJ2-6; D might be TRBD1 (5 bases). The CDR3 length is 14 residues. Trimming stripped 7 bases from V and 2 bases from J, with 9 bases between. Germline CDR1 reads LNHDA; CDR2 reads SQIVND (reference sequence). The DNA of the CDR3 is TGTGCCAGTATGGGCAGGGCTGGGGCCAACGTCCTGACTTTC. This translates into CASMGRAGANVLTF.

This chain connects TRBV25-1 to TRBJ2-1; unclear D gene. The CDR3 totals 13 residues. Germline V gene lookup returns CDR1 MGHDK and CDR2 SYGVNS. Trimming shortened V by 8 bases and J by 9 bases, and 17 bases separated the two germline ends. Written as DNA, the CDR3 is TGTGCCAGCCCCCTGGGCCCTGTCGGTGAGCAGTTCTTC. It specifies CASPLGPVGEQFF.

The chain combines TRBV11-2 with TRBJ2-2; D remains ambiguous. The CDR3 has 15 residues. V was trimmed by 2 bases and J by 7 bases, leaving 14 bases between them. Germline V gene data show CDR1 as SGHAT and CDR2 as FQNNGV. CDR3 amino acids: CASSLRSRPDGELFF. The CDR3 DNA follows: TGTGCCAGCAGCTTAAGATCCCGTCCCGACGGGGAGCTGTTTTTT.

The rearrangement uses TRBV6-1 and TRBJ2-5; D ambiguous. The CDR3 covers 12 residues. Between the trimmed V and J ends, which lost 2 bases and 5 bases, there was a span of 6 bases. In germline, CDR1 is MNHNS, CDR2 SASEGT. CDR3 residues: CASSERRETQYF. In DNA, the CDR3 is TGTGCCAGCAGTGAAAGACGGGAGACCCAGTACTTC.

This chain links TRBV4-2 with TRBJ1-4; no definite D call. This CDR3 has 16 residues. Germline CDR1 and CDR2: LGHNA and YNFKEQ. V lost 4 bases and J lost 0, with 12 bases in between. As DNA, the CDR3 is TGTGCCAGCAGCCGCGAGAACTCTGCAACTAATGAAAAACTGTTTTTT. Amino acid sequence: CASSRENSATNEKLFF.

The V and J genes are TRBV15 and TRBJ2-3; TRBD2 aligns across 8 bases. With 0 bases clipped from V and 4 bases from J, the junction kept 6 bases outside the gene matches. CDR3 length equals 16 residues. Germline V gene sequence: CDR1 LNHNV, CDR2 YYDKDF (reference sequence). DNA of the CDR3: TGTGCCACCAGCAGAGATCTAGCGGGCGGGGCAGATACGCAGTATTTT. It specifies CATSRDLAGGADTQYF.

The CDR3 coding sequence is TGTGCCAGCAGCAAACAGGGACAGAGCGAAAAACTGTTTTTT. Protein sequence: CASSKQGQSEKLFF. The chain carries TRBV9 and TRBJ1-4; TRBD1 matches at 7 bases. Germline V gene data show CDR1 as SGDLS and CDR2 as YYNGEE. Trimming took 4 bases from V and 8 from J; bases not matched to a gene: 8. The length of the CDR3 is 14 residues.

This chain connects TRBV4-1 to TRBJ2-1; possibly TRBD1 for D (6 bases). CDR3 length: 16 amino acids. Trimming pared 1 base from V and 0 bases from J, leaving 10 bases between. The germline V gene has CDR1 MGHRA and CDR2 YSYEKL. CDR3: CASSQGQVISYNEQFF. CDR3 nucleotides: TGCGCCAGCAGCCAAGGACAGGTAATCTCCTACAATGAGCAGTTCTTC.

The genes are TRBV6-2 or TRBV6-3 and TRBJ1-1; D not resolved. V lost 5 bases and J 4 bases, leaving 14 bases between the germline ends. Germline V gives CDR1 MNHEY, CDR2 SVGEGT. The CDR3 extends over 14 amino acids. CDR3 residues: CASSNSWDGTEAFF. CDR3 coding DNA: TGTGCCAGCAGTAATTCGTGGGATGGCACTGAAGCTTTCTTT.

Turning to this clone: The junction departs from germline at one end; a sequencing error may be responsible. The chain employs TRBV30 and TRBJ2-5; no clear D gene. Germline V lookup: CDR1 GTSNPN, CDR2 SVGIG (reference sequence). The CDR3 has 13 amino acids. The CDR3 region is CAWSFVPQGTQYF. In DNA form, the CDR3 reads TGTGCCTGGAGTTTCGTTCCCCAAGGGACCCAGTACTTC.

The CDR3 is CATSHPGGSYGYTF. The CDR3 DNA reads as TGTGCCACCAGCCACCCGGGGGGGAGCTATGGCTACACCTTC. This rearrangement joins TRBV15 to TRBJ1-2, with D possibly TRBD1 on 5 matching bases. This CDR3 comprises 14 residues. V lost 5 bases to trimming and J lost 4 bases, with 14 bases between them. Germline V gene sequence: CDR1 LNHNV, CDR2 YYDKDF (reference sequence).

This clone was seen a few times. The gene calls are TRBV5-4 and TRBJ1-2; D unclear. The CDR3 has 12 amino acids. V lost 3 bases and J lost 2, with 5 bases in between. Germline CDR1 and CDR2: SGHNT and YYREEE (reference sequence). CDR3 amino acids: CASSSKNYGYTF. The CDR3 DNA reads TGTGCCAGCAGCTCGAAAAACTATGGCTACACCTTC. Looking up the rest from reference TRBV5-4 and TRBJ1-2 gives the full variable domain: ETGVTQSPTHLIKTRGQQVTLRCSSQSGHNTVSWYQQALGQGPQFIFQYYREEENGRGNFPPRFSGLQFPNYSSELNVNALELDDSALYLCASSSKNYGYTFGSGTRLTVV.

The chain couples TRBV28 to TRBJ1-1, with D tentatively TRBD1 (5 bases). The CDR3 length is 12 residues. The germline CDR1 and CDR2 sequences are MDHEN and SYDVKM. The V and J ends lost 8 bases and 4 bases respectively, with 11 bases between them. The CDR3 region is CASSRTLTEAFF. As DNA, the CDR3 is TGTGCCAGCTCCCGGACACTCACTGAAGCTTTCTTT.

The sample holds one count of this clone. This chain links TRBV7-3 with TRBJ2-3; 9 bases map to TRBD2. V dropped 1 base and J dropped 5; count of bases not matched to a gene: 4. The CDR3 extends over 15 amino acids. Germline V CDR1 and CDR2: SGHTA, FQGTGA. CDR3 sequence (DNA): TGTGCCAGCAGCTTAAACGCGGGAGGGCAAGATACGCAGTATTTT. This sequence encodes CASSLNAGGQDTQYF.

This clone was detected once. The V call is TRBV9, the J call TRBJ2-3; no firm D call. CDR3 length: 15 amino acids. V gave up 3 bases and J gave up 0 bases, with 11 bases separating them. Germline-derived CDR1 and CDR2 are SGDLS and YYNGEE. Here the CDR3 DNA reads TGTGCCAGCAGCGGGTTAGTTCCTAGCACAGATACGCAGTATTTT. Protein sequence: CASSGLVPSTDTQYF.

This chain links TRBV27 with TRBJ1-5; TRBD1 might be the D (6 bases). Per germline, CDR1 MNHEY and CDR2 SMNVEV (reference sequence). V was clipped by 8 bases and J by 4 bases, with 12 bases between them. The CDR3 consists of 13 residues. The CDR3 bases are TGTGCCAGCGGGACATCCCGTAATCAGCCCCAGCATTTT. Protein: CASGTSRNQPQHF.

This clone came up once. At one end the junction does not follow the germline gene, possibly because of a read error. This chain joins TRBV28 and TRBJ2-7; no clear D gene. Germline V gene data show CDR1 as MDHEN and CDR2 as SYDVKM. This CDR3 is built from 15 residues. As DNA, the CDR3 is TGTGCCAGCAGCTTATCCCTCGGAACGGCCTACGAGCAGTACTTC. Translation gives CASSLSLGTAYEQYF.

This chain links TRBV2 with TRBJ1-4, with D perhaps TRBD1 (5 bases). V was cut by 5 bases and J by 12 bases, with 13 bases left in between. The germline V gene has CDR1 SNHLY and CDR2 FYNNEI. The CDR3 runs to 12 residues. The CDR3 protein is CASSFQGQELFF. The DNA for the CDR3 is TGTGCCAGCAGTTTTCAGGGTCAAGAACTGTTTTTT.